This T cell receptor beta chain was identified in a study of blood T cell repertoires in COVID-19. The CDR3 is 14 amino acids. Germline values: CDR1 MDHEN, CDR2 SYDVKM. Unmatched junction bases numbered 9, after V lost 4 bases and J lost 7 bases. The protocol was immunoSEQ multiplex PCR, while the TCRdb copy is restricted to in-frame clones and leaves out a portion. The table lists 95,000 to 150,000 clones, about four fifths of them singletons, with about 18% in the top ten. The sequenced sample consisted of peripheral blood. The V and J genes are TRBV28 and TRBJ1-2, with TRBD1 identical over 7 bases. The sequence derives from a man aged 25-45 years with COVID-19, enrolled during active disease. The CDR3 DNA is TGTGCCAGCAGTTCTGGGACAGCTGGACTTGGCTACACCTTC. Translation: CASSSGTAGLGYTF.